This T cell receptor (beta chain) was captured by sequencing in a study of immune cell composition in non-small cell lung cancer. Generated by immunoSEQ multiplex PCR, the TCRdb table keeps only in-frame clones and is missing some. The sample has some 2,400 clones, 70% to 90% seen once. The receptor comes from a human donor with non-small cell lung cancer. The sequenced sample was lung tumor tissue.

CDR3 coding DNA: TGTGCCAGCCAGTCCGGACTGCGGGATGAAGAGACCCAGTACTTC. Residues: CASQSGLRDEETQYF. This chain connects TRBV5-4 to TRBJ2-5, with D possibly matching TRBD2 (6 bases). Germline V gene sequence: CDR1 SGHNT, CDR2 YYREEE (reference sequence). V lost 7 bases to trimming and J lost 3 bases, with 19 bases between them. CDR3 length: 15 residues.